A single sample gave rise to the 5 T cell receptor beta chains below, sequenced in a study of breast tumors, draining lymph nodes, adjacent tissues. Axillary draining lymph nodes of breast cancer patients supplied the node samples. A single record per CDR3 protein comes from TCRdb applying MiXCR to the multiplex PCR reads. The repertoire holds about 230,000 distinct CDR3 sequences, with about a third as singletons. The sample was axillary lymph node tissue. The receptors stem from a female donor with breast cancer. Some clones in this sample may be carry-over from other donors' samples.

This clonotype was observed many times. This chain connects TRBV6-5 to TRBJ1-5, with 7 bases lining up with TRBD1. Germline values: CDR1 MNHEY, CDR2 SVGAGI. The CDR3 has 15 residues. V lost 6 bases, J lost 0 bases, and 5 bases stayed unmatched. DNA for the CDR3: TGTGCCAGCAGCTTGGGACAGTCTAGCAATCAGCCCCAGCATTTT. It specifies CASSLGQSSNQPQHF.

This clonotype was counted at least ten times. The chain employs TRBV12-3 or TRBV12-4 and TRBJ2-1; a weak D match, TRBD2 (6 bases). The CDR3 consists of 16 residues. V was trimmed by 4 bases and J by 5 bases, leaving 18 bases between them. The CDR3 region has the DNA TGTGCCAGCAGTTCTCTATTAACCAGGAGGGACAATGAGCAGTTCTTC. It encodes CASSSLLTRRDNEQFF.

This clonotype was seen ten or more times. CDR3 DNA: TGTGCCAGCAGCTTAGGAGGGGATCTGGAGACCCAGTACTTC. Translating it yields CASSLGGDLETQYF. The chain carries TRBV7-9 and TRBJ2-5; D might be TRBD1 or TRBD2, each matching 5 bases. The CDR3 sequence is 14 residues long. Per the germline V gene, CDR1 is SEHNR and CDR2 is FQNEAQ (reference sequence). Trimming shortened V by 1 base and J by 5 bases, and 11 bases separated the two germline ends.

Turning to this clonotype: A much more abundant neighbour one base away suggests this may be a read error. The rearrangement uses TRBV5-4 and TRBJ2-1; a weak D match, TRBD2 (5 bases). Germline loops: CDR1 SGHNT, CDR2 YYREEE (reference sequence). CDR3 length: 17 residues. The CDR3 coding sequence is TGTGCCAGCAGCTTTCTTGCGGGCCCCCCCGACTACAATGAGCAGCTCTTC. It translates to CASSFLAGPPDYNEQLF.

Comments on this clonotype: This may arise from a read error, as a much more abundant clone is one base away. The chain carries TRBV24-1 and TRBJ2-6; tentatively, D is TRBD1 (5 bases). The CDR3 length is 19 residues. CDR1 and CDR2 from the germline V gene are KGHDR and SFDVKD. The CDR3 loop reads CATSDPGLTHPGGANVLPF. Here the CDR3 DNA reads TGTGCCACCAGTGACCCCGGTCTGACACACCCGGGTGGGGCCAACGTCCTGCCTTTC.